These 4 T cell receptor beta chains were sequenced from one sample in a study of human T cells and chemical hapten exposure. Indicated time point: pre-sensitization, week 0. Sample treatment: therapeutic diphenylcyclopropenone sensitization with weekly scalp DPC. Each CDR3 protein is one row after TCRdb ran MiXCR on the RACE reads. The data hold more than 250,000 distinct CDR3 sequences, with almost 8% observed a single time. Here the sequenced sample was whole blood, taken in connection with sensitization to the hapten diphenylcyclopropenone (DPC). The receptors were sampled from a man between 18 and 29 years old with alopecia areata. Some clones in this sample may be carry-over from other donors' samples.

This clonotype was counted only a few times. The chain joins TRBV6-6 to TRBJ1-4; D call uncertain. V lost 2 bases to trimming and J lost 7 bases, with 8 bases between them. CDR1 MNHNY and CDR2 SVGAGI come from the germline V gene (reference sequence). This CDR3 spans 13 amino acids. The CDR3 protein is CASSYEQVEKLFF. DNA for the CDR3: TGTGCCAGCAGTTACGAGCAGGTTGAAAAACTGTTTTTT.

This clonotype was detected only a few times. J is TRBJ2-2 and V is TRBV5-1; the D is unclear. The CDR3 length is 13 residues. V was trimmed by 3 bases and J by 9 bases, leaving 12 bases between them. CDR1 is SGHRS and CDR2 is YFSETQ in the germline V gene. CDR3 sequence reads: CASSSGPAWELFF. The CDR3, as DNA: TGCGCCAGCAGCTCCGGACCAGCATGGGAGCTGTTTTTT.

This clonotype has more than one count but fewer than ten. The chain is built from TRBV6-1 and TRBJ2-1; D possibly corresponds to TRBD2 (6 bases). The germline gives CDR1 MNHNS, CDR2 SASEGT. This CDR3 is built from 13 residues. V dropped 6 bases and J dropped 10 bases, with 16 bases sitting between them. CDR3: CASSQTAGWEQFF. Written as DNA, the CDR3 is TGTGCCAGCAGCCAAACGGCGGGGTGGGAGCAGTTCTTC.

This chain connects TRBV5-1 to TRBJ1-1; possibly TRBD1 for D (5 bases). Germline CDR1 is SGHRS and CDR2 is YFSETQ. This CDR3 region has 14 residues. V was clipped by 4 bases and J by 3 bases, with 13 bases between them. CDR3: CASSGTAKDTEAFF. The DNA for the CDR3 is TGCGCCAGCAGCGGGACGGCTAAGGACACTGAAGCTTTCTTT.